The 29 T cell receptor beta chains below come from one sample, sequenced in a study of blood T cell repertoires in COVID-19. The repertoire was sequenced with immunoSEQ multiplex PCR; TCRdb's copy has only in-frame clones and lacks some. The sample has about 19,000 clones; about 83% are singletons. Sequenced: peripheral blood. The receptors come from a human donor in a cohort sampled during active COVID-19.

This sequence joins TRBV6-5 and TRBJ2-2, with 9 bases identical to TRBD2. CDR1 is MNHEY, CDR2 SVGAGI, per germline. CDR3 size: 14 residues. Germline trimming cut 7 bases from V and 8 bases from J; bases unmatched to any gene: 8. The CDR3 is CASNSLAGVGELFF. The CDR3 DNA sequence: TGTGCCAGCAATTCTTTAGCGGGAGTTGGGGAGCTGTTTTTT.

The chain carries TRBV3-1 (or the pseudogene TRBV3-2) and TRBJ2-7, with a tentative D call TRBD2 (5 bases). The CDR3 totals 16 residues. The germline V gene encodes CDR1 LGHDT and CDR2 YNNKEL (reference sequence). The V gene lost 4 bases and the J gene lost 0 bases, with 16 bases spanning the gap. Here the CDR3 DNA reads TGTGCCAGCAGCCTTAGAGGTAAGCGGAACTCCTACGAGCAGTACTTC. It specifies CASSLRGKRNSYEQYF.

The V and J genes are TRBV27 and TRBJ2-2, with D unclear. CDR1 MNHEY and CDR2 SMNVEV come from the germline V gene (reference sequence). This CDR3 is 15 amino acids long. Trimming pared 4 bases from V and 3 bases from J, leaving 12 bases between. The CDR3 sequence is CASSWRSEDTGELFF. DNA for the CDR3: TGTGCCAGCAGTTGGCGATCTGAGGACACCGGGGAGCTGTTTTTT.

V is TRBV19 and J is TRBJ1-1; perhaps TRBD1 as D (5 bases). The V gene lost 6 bases and the J gene lost 5 bases, with 16 bases spanning the gap. Germline V gene data show CDR1 as LNHDA and CDR2 as SQIVND (reference sequence). This CDR3 comprises 14 residues. As DNA, the CDR3 is TGTGCCAGTAGCCCTCGGGGGGGTTGGACTGAAGCTTTCTTT. Its protein product is CASSPRGGWTEAFF.

The gene calls are TRBV27 and TRBJ1-2; no firm D call. This CDR3 has 14 amino acids. The germline gives CDR1 MNHEY, CDR2 SMNVEV (reference sequence). The V end lost 5 bases, the J end lost 7 bases, and 17 bases lay between the germline ends. This CDR3 is CASSRYSDTGGYTF. In DNA form, the CDR3 reads TGTGCCAGCAGTCGCTACTCAGATACGGGTGGCTACACCTTC.

The chain employs TRBV3-1 (or the pseudogene TRBV3-2) and TRBJ2-1; the match to TRBD2 covers 8 bases. The CDR3 extends over 15 amino acids. Germline values: CDR1 LGHDT, CDR2 YNNKEL (reference sequence). The ends lost 2 bases at V and 6 bases at J; junction bases unmatched: 6. This chain's CDR3 is CASSQPGLVGNEQFF. CDR3 coding DNA: TGTGCCAGCAGCCAACCGGGACTAGTGGGCAATGAGCAGTTCTTC.

The rearrangement uses TRBV27 and TRBJ2-7; maybe TRBD2 (7 bases). CDR1 and CDR2 from the germline V gene are MNHEY and SMNVEV (reference sequence). The CDR3 is 14 residues long. V was clipped by 3 bases and J by 5 bases, with 14 bases between them. CDR3 sequence (DNA): TGTGCCAGCAGTTTGAGGGGGGGTGTGGACGAGCAGTACTTC. It encodes CASSLRGGVDEQYF.

The J gene is TRBJ2-5, the V gene TRBV6-2 or TRBV6-3; maybe TRBD2 (5 bases). Per germline, CDR1 MNHEY and CDR2 SVGEGT. V lost 5 bases, J lost 5 bases, and 24 bases lay in between. This CDR3 contains 17 residues. The CDR3 region has the DNA TGTGCCAGCAGTCGGGCCTCCTGGACGGGTGGCGGGGAGACCCAGTACTTC. This encodes CASSRASWTGGGETQYF.

This chain connects TRBV7-2 to TRBJ2-4, with D perhaps matching TRBD2 (6 bases). This CDR3 is built from 14 residues. V was shortened by 5 bases and J by 6 bases, with 14 bases between the two germline ends. The germline CDR1 and CDR2 sequences are SGHTA and FQGNSA. CDR3 in DNA: TGTGCCAGCAGCCCGGAGGGCCCCCGAAACATTCAGTACTTC. Protein product: CASSPEGPRNIQYF.

This clone was found once. The chain has TRBV3-1 (or the pseudogene TRBV3-2) and TRBJ1-4, with D perhaps matching TRBD1 (6 bases). Germline V gives CDR1 LGHDT, CDR2 YNNKEL (reference sequence). Trimming left V 4 bases short and J 5 bases short, with 17 bases between. The CDR3 runs 16 residues. Here the CDR3 reads CASSLTVGGPNEKLFF. The CDR3 nucleotides read TGTGCCAGCAGCCTCACGGTGGGGGGGCCCAATGAAAAACTGTTTTTT.

Note on this clone: Different DNA sequences within this sample yield the same CDR3. The V call is TRBV7-2, the J call TRBJ2-3; 8 bases align to TRBD2. The CDR3 contains 15 residues. CDR1 and CDR2 (germline): SGHTA, FQGNSA. V gave up 1 base and J gave up 0 bases; unmatched junction bases: 0. CDR3 sequence (DNA): TGTGCCAGCAGCTTAGGACTAGCGAGCACAGATACGCAGTATTTT. Translation gives CASSLGLASTDTQYF.

This clone was seen a few times. This chain connects TRBV29-1 to TRBJ2-3; 8 bases are shared with TRBD2. CDR1 and CDR2 (germline): SQVTM, ANQGSEA. The CDR3 is 14 amino acids. Unmatched junction bases numbered 9, after V lost 7 bases and J lost 3 bases. This CDR3 is CSDRSGTSTDTQYF. In DNA, the CDR3 is TGCAGCGATCGTTCCGGGACTAGTACAGATACGCAGTATTTT.

This clone was picked up one time. The V gene is TRBV28, the J gene TRBJ2-3; D not certain. Germline CDR1 reads MDHEN; CDR2 reads SYDVKM. Between the trimmed V and J ends, which lost 4 bases and 1 base, there was a span of 15 bases. This CDR3 contains 16 residues. CDR3 coding DNA: TGTGCCAGCAGTTCCTCCTCGTCCCTTCGCACAGATACGCAGTATTTT. It codes for CASSSSSSLRTDTQYF.

V is TRBV29-1 and J is TRBJ1-1, with TRBD1 matching 8 bases. V shed 7 bases and J 7 bases; nucleotides not matched to a gene: 8. The CDR3 is 12 residues long. Germline V gene sequence: CDR1 SQVTM, CDR2 ANQGSEA. The DNA for the CDR3 is TGCAGCGCTACCCGACAGGGGAATGAAGCTTTCTTT. Protein: CSATRQGNEAFF.

The V call is TRBV7-2, the J call TRBJ2-7, with TRBD1 as a possible D gene (5 bases). Per the germline V gene, CDR1 is SGHTA and CDR2 is FQGNSA. The ends were cut back, 1 base at V and 6 bases at J, with 16 bases in the middle. The CDR3 is made up of 15 amino acids. CDR3 amino acids: CASSLEPPGKSEQYF. DNA of the CDR3: TGTGCCAGCAGCTTAGAACCCCCAGGGAAAAGCGAGCAGTACTTC.

This chain connects TRBV18 to TRBJ2-5, with D perhaps TRBD2 (5 bases). CDR3 size: 14 residues. Germline-derived CDR1 and CDR2 are KGHSH and LQKENI. V gave up 1 base and J gave up 2 bases, with 8 bases separating them. The CDR3 region is CASSPRTGQETQYF. The CDR3 nucleotides read TGTGCCAGCTCACCACGGACTGGACAAGAGACCCAGTACTTC.

The chain uses TRBV3-1 (or the pseudogene TRBV3-2) and TRBJ1-5, with a weak D call TRBD1 (6 bases). Germline CDR1 is LGHDT and CDR2 is YNNKEL (reference sequence). This CDR3 is 17 amino acids long. V was shortened by 3 bases and J by 1 base, with 16 bases between the two germline ends. The CDR3 spells CASSHTPGVGSNQPQHF. CDR3 DNA sequence: TGTGCCAGCAGCCACACCCCAGGGGTCGGAAGCAATCAGCCCCAGCATTTT.

The chain joins TRBV10-3 to TRBJ2-7; possible D gene TRBD1, 7 bases. The CDR3 runs to 15 residues. The germline V and J ends were trimmed by 4 bases and 4 bases, with 17 bases remaining between them. From germline, CDR1 is ENHRY and CDR2 SYGVKD. CDR3 DNA: TGTGCCATCAGTGCAGGGGGAGGTGGAAGATACGAGCAGTACTTC. Residues: CAISAGGGGRYEQYF.

This chain uses TRBV6-5 with TRBJ2-3; D remains unclear. This CDR3 contains 13 residues. CDR1 and CDR2 (germline): MNHEY, SVGAGI. V was cut by 6 bases and J by 3 bases, with 10 bases left in between. CDR3 nucleotides: TGTGCCAGCAGAGACTCTACTACAGATACGCAGTATTTT. It specifies CASRDSTTDTQYF.

The chain combines TRBV7-2 with TRBJ2-6; weak D call: TRBD2 (5 bases). This CDR3 has 15 residues. V was cut by 6 bases and J by 1 base, with 10 bases left in between. The germline gives CDR1 SGHTA, CDR2 FQGNSA. The DNA of the CDR3 is TGTGCCAGCAGTCAAGACTATTCTGGGGCCAACGTCCTGACTTTC. Encoded protein: CASSQDYSGANVLTF.

The J gene is TRBJ2-7, the V gene TRBV7-7; TRBD1 matches at 8 bases. Germline-derived CDR1 and CDR2 are SSHAT and FNYEAQ (reference sequence). V dropped 1 base and J dropped 5; count of bases not matched to a gene: 4. This CDR3 region has 14 residues. CDR3 in DNA: TGTGCCAGCAGCTTAGGGACAGGGCTGGACGAGCAGTACTTC. It encodes CASSLGTGLDEQYF.

The V gene is TRBV4-1, the J gene TRBJ1-4; 9 bases match TRBD1. The J segment lost 8 bases and the V segment lost 1 base, leaving 5 bases of the junction unmatched. Germline-derived CDR1 and CDR2 are MGHRA and YSYEKL. The CDR3 contains 15 residues. The CDR3 protein is CASSQGGTGTEKLFF. The CDR3 DNA reads TGCGCCAGCAGCCAAGGTGGGACAGGGACCGAAAAACTGTTTTTT.

The chain employs TRBV6-2 or TRBV6-3 and TRBJ2-7; the D gene is possibly TRBD2 (6 bases). The CDR3 loop spans 15 amino acids. V shed 6 bases and J shed 4 bases, with 19 bases lying between them. The germline V gene has CDR1 MNHEY and CDR2 SVGEGT. The CDR3 region is CASSVAEGLKYEQYF. As DNA, the CDR3 is TGTGCCAGCAGCGTCGCGGAGGGACTTAAGTACGAGCAGTACTTC.

V and J are TRBV3-1 (or the pseudogene TRBV3-2) and TRBJ1-2, with D possibly matching TRBD1 (5 bases). The CDR3 contains 15 residues. CDR1 LGHDT and CDR2 YNNKEL come from the germline V gene (reference sequence). Trimming removed 4 bases at V and 1 base at J, with 13 bases between. The CDR3 loop is CASSPLDSLNYGYTF. Written as DNA, the CDR3 is TGTGCCAGCAGCCCCCTCGACAGCCTTAACTATGGCTACACCTTC.

The V gene is TRBV2, the J gene TRBJ2-3; no firm D call. Germline V gene data show CDR1 as SNHLY and CDR2 as FYNNEI. This CDR3 has 14 residues. Trimming removed 7 bases from V and 5 bases from J, with 16 bases in between. The CDR3 loop reads CASNQPPVKDTQYF. The CDR3 coding sequence is TGTGCCAGCAATCAACCCCCAGTCAAAGATACGCAGTATTTT.

The rearrangement uses TRBV10-3 and TRBJ2-7; 10 bases are a match to TRBD1. Per germline, CDR1 ENHRY and CDR2 SYGVKD. The V segment lost 6 bases and the J segment 2 bases; nucleotides outside the gene matches: 1. The CDR3 is made up of 13 amino acids. The CDR3 sequence: CAISGQGAYEQYF. As DNA, the CDR3 is TGTGCCATCAGCGGACAGGGGGCCTACGAGCAGTACTTC.

The V gene is TRBV10-3, the J gene TRBJ2-7, with a weak D call TRBD2 (6 bases). Germline loops: CDR1 ENHRY, CDR2 SYGVKD. The V and J ends lost 6 bases and 6 bases respectively, with 21 bases between them. CDR3 size: 15 residues. As DNA, the CDR3 is TGTGCCATCAGACAACTAGCAGACGAAAGGTGCGAGCAGTACTTC. It specifies CAIRQLADERCEQYF.

The chain is built from TRBV7-2 and TRBJ2-3, with 9 nucleotides matching TRBD1. Germline CDR1 is SGHTA and CDR2 is FQGNSA. CDR3 size: 16 residues. Unmatched junction bases numbered 5, after V lost 1 base and J lost 3 bases. The CDR3: CASSLDPGQGTDTQYF. The DNA for the CDR3 is TGTGCCAGCAGCTTAGACCCGGGACAGGGAACAGATACGCAGTATTTT.

The chain is built from TRBV18 and TRBJ1-2; D is unresolved. V was trimmed by 3 bases and J by 0 bases, leaving 8 bases between them. The germline gives CDR1 KGHSH, CDR2 LQKENI. The CDR3 has 14 amino acids. The CDR3 bases are TGTGCCAGCTCACCGCCCGGGACTAACTATGGCTACACCTTC. It codes for CASSPPGTNYGYTF.